This T cell receptor (beta chain) was sequenced for a study of OX40 agonist ivuxolimab in advanced cancers. On the study more broadly: The drug used for patients, ivuxolimab, was an agonistic anti-OX40 (CD134) antibody. Intravenous ivuxolimab at 0.01 to 10 mg/kg was given to patients every 2 weeks. Participants averaged approximately 65 years of age (range 23 to 79) and were under 90% male.

Losses at the gene ends were 2 bases for V and 1 base for J; bases not matched to a gene: 5. This CDR3 contains 15 residues. Germline V gene sequence: CDR1 SGHKS, CDR2 YYEKEE (reference sequence). Repertoires were generated with immunoSEQ multiplex PCR, while TCRdb's copy carries only in-frame clones and drops some. The sample records 40,000 to 50,000 clones, about 87% being singletons. Turning to this clone: What it binds is unknown.

Study results and caveats: Relatively little clonal expansion, among the lowest observed, appeared in partial responders at 0.1-3.0 mg/kg.

This TCR derives from an adult with an advanced solid tumor such as melanoma, head and neck, liver or kidney cancer. V is TRBV5-5 and J is TRBJ2-7; 8 bases fit TRBD2. This specimen consisted of CD4+ or CD8+ T cells sorted from blood, obtained in a trial of the OX40 agonist ivuxolimab. The DNA for the CDR3 is TGTGCCAGCAGCTTAGGCCCGGGGGGGTCCTACGAGCAGTACTTC. It encodes CASSLGPGGSYEQYF.